This T cell receptor beta chain is drawn from a study of CD8+CD57+ T cells in acquired aplastic anemia. Genomic DNA, serving as template, underwent TCR beta VDJ and CDR3 profiling. TCRdb re-called the reads through MiXCR, storing one row per CDR3 protein. The profile shows 300,000 or so distinct CDR3 sequences, roughly 53% of them singletons. CD8+CD57+ cell expansion had been shown by flow cytometry in patients chosen for sequencing. This CDR3 comprises 10 residues. V was clipped by 0 bases and J by 10 bases, with 6 bases between them. Germline V lookup: CDR1 DFQATT, CDR2 SNEGSKA (reference sequence).

The rearrangement links TRBV20-1 to TRBJ1-2; unclear D gene. The sequence was collected from a human donor with aplastic anemia. Sequencing was carried out using sorted CD4+, CD8+, or CD8+CD57+ T cells (not recorded which) from PBMCs. This CDR3 reads CSARDYLYTF. CDR3 sequence (DNA): TGCAGTGCTAGAGATTACCTCTACACCTTC.